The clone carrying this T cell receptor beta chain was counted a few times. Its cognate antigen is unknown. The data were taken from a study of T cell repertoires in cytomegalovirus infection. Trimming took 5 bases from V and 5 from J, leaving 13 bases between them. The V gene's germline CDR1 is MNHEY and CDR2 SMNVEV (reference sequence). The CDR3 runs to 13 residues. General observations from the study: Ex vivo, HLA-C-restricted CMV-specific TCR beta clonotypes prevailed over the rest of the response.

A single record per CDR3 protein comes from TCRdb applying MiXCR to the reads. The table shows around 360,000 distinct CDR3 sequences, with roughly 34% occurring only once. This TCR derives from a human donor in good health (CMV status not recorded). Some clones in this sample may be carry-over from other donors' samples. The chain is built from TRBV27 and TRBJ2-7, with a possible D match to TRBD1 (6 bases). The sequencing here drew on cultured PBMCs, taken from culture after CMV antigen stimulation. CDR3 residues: CASSLQGSDEQYF. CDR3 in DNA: TGTGCCAGCAGTCTCCAGGGGAGCGACGAGCAGTACTTC.